The T cell receptor (beta chain) under discussion was sequenced for a study of T-cell memory formation after mild COVID-19. Study conclusions and caveats: Second-wave clones reaching peak frequency on day 37 lacked confirmed SARS-CoV-2 specificity. CD4+ clones that contracted lay mainly in CM and EM; CD8+ ones lay in EMRA.

MiXCR, applied by TCRdb to the 5' RACE reads, yields one record per CDR3 protein. The table has hundreds of thousands of distinct CDR3 sequences, under 30% seen once; the top ten hold about 14%. The CDR3 runs 14 residues. Trimming pared 1 base from V and 5 bases from J, leaving 13 bases between. Germline CDR1 reads GTSNPN; CDR2 reads SVGIG (reference sequence). This clonotype was seen only a few times. Its antigen is as yet unknown. The sample was PBMCs or a T cell subset sorted from them (not recorded which). The J gene is TRBJ2-3, the V gene TRBV30; D might be TRBD2 (5 bases). This sequence originates from an adult woman who had mild COVID-19 (a few samples of this study predate the infection). Cell type and time point are not known. The CDR3 nucleotides are TGTGCCTGGAGTGGGGTAACTAGACGAGATACGCAGTATTTT. This encodes CAWSGVTRRDTQYF.